The 8 T cell receptor beta chains presented below share a single source sample, sequenced in a study of Ad26.COV2.S vaccination and SARS-CoV-2 variants. Generated by immunoSEQ multiplex PCR, the TCRdb table keeps only in-frame clones and is missing some. The sample holds 400,000 to 450,000 clones, less than 95% seen once. Treatment defined: about 20 received Ad26.COV2.S at low or high dose, single or two shots; five or six received placebo; per-sample allocation not given. The study sampled participants on day 63 after the first vaccine or placebo injection. Sequences were derived from peripheral blood, sampled in a trial of Ad26.COV2.S vaccine versus placebo. Receptors originate from a person between 18 and 60 years old who received the Ad26.COV2.S COVID-19 vaccine or a placebo.

The chain uses TRBV7-3 and TRBJ2-1; TRBD2 agrees at 11 bases. Germline loops: CDR1 SGHTA, CDR2 FQGTGA. The ends lost 2 bases at V and 8 bases at J; junction bases unmatched: 8. The CDR3 contains 16 residues. DNA of the CDR3: TGTGCCAGCAGCTTAGGGGTAGCGGGAGGGCTCGATGAGCAGTTCTTC. Its protein is CASSLGVAGGLDEQFF.

The V call is TRBV7-9, the J call TRBJ2-2; D might be TRBD2 (6 bases). There are 15 residues in the CDR3. Deletions cut 5 bases from V and 6 bases from J, with 16 bases between. Germline CDR1 and CDR2: SEHNR and FQNEAQ (reference sequence). In DNA form, the CDR3 reads TGTGCCAGCAGCCCCGCCCTAGCGTCGCCCGGGGAGCTGTTTTTT. It translates to CASSPALASPGELFF.

The chain links TRBV24-1 to TRBJ1-4; D is ambiguous. CDR1 and CDR2 (germline): KGHDR, SFDVKD. V was clipped by 3 bases and J by 8 bases, with 12 bases between them. The CDR3 has 14 residues. In nucleotides, the CDR3 is TGTGCCACCAGTGATCCCTATCAAGGGGAAAAACTGTTTTTT. Its protein product is CATSDPYQGEKLFF.

This clone was counted a single time. This chain joins TRBV5-4 and TRBJ2-7; 9 bases are a match to TRBD2. This CDR3 is 15 amino acids long. The trim removed 0 bases at V and 3 bases at J, leaving 4 bases unmatched. CDR1 and CDR2 (germline): SGHNT, YYREEE (reference sequence). In DNA, the CDR3 is TGTGCCAGCAGCTTGGGTCTAGCGGGAATCTACGAGCAGTACTTC. Its translation: CASSLGLAGIYEQYF. The full variable domain, completed using reference TRBV5-4 and TRBJ2-7, is ETGVTQSPTHLIKTRGQQVTLRCSSQSGHNTVSWYQQALGQGPQFIFQYYREEENGRGNFPPRFSGLQFPNYSSELNVNALELDDSALYLCASSLGLAGIYEQYFGPGTRLTVT.

This chain links TRBV7-9 with TRBJ1-5; no definite D call. V was shortened by 5 bases and J by 0 bases, with 20 bases between the two germline ends. This CDR3 is built from 18 residues. In germline, CDR1 is SEHNR, CDR2 FQNEAQ (reference sequence). The CDR3 sequence: CASSHPVGSLYSNQPQHF. The CDR3 region has the DNA TGTGCCAGCAGCCACCCCGTTGGCAGCCTCTATAGCAATCAGCCCCAGCATTTT. Combining the CDR3 with reference TRBV7-9 and TRBJ1-5 gives the whole variable domain DTGVSQNPRHKITKRGQNVTFRCDPISEHNRLYWYRQTLGQGPEFLTYFQNEAQLEKSRLLSDRFSAERPKGSFSTLEIQRTEQGDSAMYLCASSHPVGSLYSNQPQHFGDGTRLSIL.

The genes are TRBV6-2 or TRBV6-3 and TRBJ1-5; no clear D gene. This CDR3 comprises 15 residues. Germline V CDR1 and CDR2: MNHEY, SVGEGT. Trimming left V 2 bases short and J 5 bases short, with 13 bases between. DNA for the CDR3: TGTGCCAGCAGTTACGAGGCAACCAGACATCAGCCCCAGCATTTT. Its translation is CASSYEATRHQPQHF.

J is TRBJ2-2 and V is TRBV7-3; TRBD1 matches at 7 bases. J gave up 6 bases and V 0 bases, and 4 bases lay outside the gene matches. The CDR3 totals 15 residues. Germline V gene lookup returns CDR1 SGHTA and CDR2 FQGTGA. This chain's CDR3 is CASSLTGGASGELFF. For the CDR3, the DNA is TGTGCCAGCAGCTTAACAGGGGGCGCTTCCGGGGAGCTGTTTTTT.

The chain couples TRBV6-2 or TRBV6-3 to TRBJ2-7; D perhaps matches TRBD2 (6 bases). From germline, CDR1 is MNHEY and CDR2 SVGEGT. CDR3 length equals 18 residues. The germline V and J ends were trimmed by 2 bases and 5 bases, with 25 bases remaining between them. CDR3 sequence reads: CASSYPQFGGVPGHEQYF. The CDR3 DNA sequence: TGTGCCAGCAGTTACCCTCAGTTCGGAGGGGTTCCGGGGCACGAGCAGTACTTC.